The clone carrying this T cell receptor (beta chain) turned up a few times. The data were taken from a study of blood T cell repertoires in COVID-19. Across the whole study: The samples span acute and convalescent COVID-19 from the United States, Italy and Spain. From T cells, B-cell-depleted T cells, or PBMCs came the material, which was cDNA or gDNA.

The CDR3 sequence is 15 residues long. Germline lookup yields CDR1 MNHEY and CDR2 SVGEGT. Trimming at V came to 5 bases and at J to 0 bases, leaving 4 bases not matched to a gene. Authors' data handling: Amplification of reference gene primers provided the estimated nucleated cell counts. Method: immunoSEQ multiplex PCR; TCRdb's copy keeps in-frame clones and lacks some. V and J calls and clone size are those listed in that table; D and trimming were worked out from the DNA. This table has 100,000 or so clones, about nine tenths appearing once. The material sequenced was peripheral blood. The TCR was taken from a man between 65 and 85 years old with acute or convalescent COVID-19. The V gene is TRBV6-2 or TRBV6-3, the J gene TRBJ2-7; TRBD2 matches 10 bases. The CDR3 is CASSDSGRSSYEQYF. CDR3 DNA sequence: TGTGCCAGCAGTGATAGCGGGAGGAGCTCCTACGAGCAGTACTTC.